The rows below give T cell receptor beta chains drawn from one sample of a study of T cells after yellow fever vaccination. MiXCR, applied by TCRdb to the 5' RACE reads, yields one record per CDR3 protein. Counted here are just under 600,000 distinct CDR3 sequences, less than 15% occurring once; the ten biggest clones make up roughly an eighth. The starting material was PBMCs, obtained on the day of the yellow fever booster vaccination. The origin of the receptors is a man aged 30 to 39 who received the YFV17D yellow fever vaccine. Each CDR3 is given without its conserved first and last residue. D genes are given only for firm matches.

V	J	D	CDR3
TRBV9	TRBJ2-3	TRBD2	ASSGGKTSGMSDTQY
TRBV27	TRBJ2-7	TRBD1	ASSLGQGVTYEQY
TRBV12-3/TRBV12-4	TRBJ2-3	.	ASSLRPSADTQY
TRBV29-1	TRBJ1-2	TRBD1	SVTTGEHYGYT
TRBV10-3	TRBJ1-3	.	AIRTVSGNTIY
TRBV21-1	TRBJ1-5	.	ASSKGKWRVQPQH
TRBV20-1	TRBJ2-5	.	SAPVSETQY
TRBV4-1	TRBJ1-2	.	ASSQPRKSDYGYT
TRBV20-1	TRBJ1-1	TRBD1	SARDGRGPEAF
TRBV20-1	TRBJ2-3	TRBD2	SARDLSGRTPDTQY
TRBV20-1	TRBJ2-1	TRBD2	SAPGTSGRSGYNEQF
TRBV6-5	TRBJ2-1	.	ASSYPLPGVEQF
TRBV20-1	TRBJ2-6	.	SAKSGNSGANVLT
TRBV7-2	TRBJ2-7	.	ASSLGVAMN
TRBV29-1	TRBJ2-1	TRBD2	SVLRRTSGFYSYNEQF
TRBV29-1	TRBJ1-1	TRBD1	SANRGGTAEAF
TRBV7-8	TRBJ2-1	.	ASSLAILNRKEQF
TRBV6-5	TRBJ2-1	TRBD2	ASSSGVAGGAYDEQF
TRBV6-1	TRBJ2-3	.	ASSQHSGTDTQY
TRBV7-2	TRBJ1-5	TRBD1	ASSLTGGTQPQH
TRBV9	TRBJ2-7	TRBD1	ASSVTAQGAYEQY
TRBV18	TRBJ1-4	.	ASSPPGNEKLF
TRBV21-1	TRBJ2-1	.	ASSNSSKSSYNEQF
TRBV14	TRBJ2-7	.	ASSQSTPYEQY
TRBV20-1	TRBJ2-1	.	SASLPATYNEQF
TRBV11-2	TRBJ2-3	.	ASSANPSTDTQY
TRBV9	TRBJ1-1	.	ASSVEAGAEAF
TRBV7-2	TRBJ2-1	TRBD2	ASSSAPSGRSNEQF
TRBV7-8	TRBJ2-3	.	ASSFSPSDTQY
TRBV27	TRBJ2-2	.	ASTRLNSGELF
TRBV7-2	TRBJ2-7	TRBD2	ASSPGPGLAYEQY
TRBV5-1	TRBJ2-7	TRBD1	ASSFTGGDGIEQY
TRBV20-1	TRBJ2-2	TRBD2	CASQLAGHGTGELF
TRBV2	TRBJ1-6	.	ASSEDSLPPLH
TRBV20-1	TRBJ2-7	.	SARDWTRRSDEQY
TRBV20-1	TRBJ2-1	TRBD2	SARELAGRGYNEQF
TRBV6-2/TRBV6-3	TRBJ2-3	.	ASSYPDTLNYGDTQY
TRBV7-2	TRBJ2-7	TRBD2	ASSGRLAGEAEQY
TRBV7-7	TRBJ2-1	TRBD2	ASTDRLAVHCAHNEQF
TRBV29-1	TRBJ1-1	TRBD1	SVESQGGTEAF
TRBV20-1	TRBJ2-5	.	SARDIRRQETQY
TRBV12-3/TRBV12-4	TRBJ2-5	TRBD2	ASSLEAGGRRETQY